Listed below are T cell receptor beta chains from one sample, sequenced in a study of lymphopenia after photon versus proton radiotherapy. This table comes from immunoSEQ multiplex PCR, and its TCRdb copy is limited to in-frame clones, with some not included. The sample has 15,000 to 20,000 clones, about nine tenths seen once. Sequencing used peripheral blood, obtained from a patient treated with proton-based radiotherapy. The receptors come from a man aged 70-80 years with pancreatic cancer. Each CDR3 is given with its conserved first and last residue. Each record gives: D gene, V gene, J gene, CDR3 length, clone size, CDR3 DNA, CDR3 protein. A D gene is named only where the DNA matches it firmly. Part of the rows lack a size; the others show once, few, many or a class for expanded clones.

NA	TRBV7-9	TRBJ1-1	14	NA	TGTGCCAGCAGCGAACTAACAGCGAACACTGAAGCTTTCTTT	CASSELTANTEAFF
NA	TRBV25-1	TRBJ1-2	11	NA	TGTGCCAGCAAAGCAGGGGATGGCTACACCTTC	CASKAGDGYTF
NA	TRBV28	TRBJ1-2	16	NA	TGTGCCAGCACACCCCCCCGGGCCGCCTTTAACTATGGCTACACCTTC	CASTPPRAAFNYGYTF
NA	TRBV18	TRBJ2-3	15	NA	TGTGCCAGCTCACCAGGCGCGACAGACACAGATACGCAGTATTTT	CASSPGATDTDTQYF
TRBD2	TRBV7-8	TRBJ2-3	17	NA	TGTGCCAGCAGCTTAGTAGTGGTCCAGCGGGAGACAGATACGCAGTATTTT	CASSLVVVQRETDTQYF
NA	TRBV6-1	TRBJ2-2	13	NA	TGTGCCAGCAGTGCCGGGGCCGCCGGGGAGCTGTTTTTT	CASSAGAAGELFF
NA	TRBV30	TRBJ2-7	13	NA	TGTGCCTGGAGTACTACCGCAGAGTACGAGCAGTACTTC	CAWSTTAEYEQYF
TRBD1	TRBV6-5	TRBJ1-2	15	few	TGTGCCAGCAGTCCTGACAGGGCTACCAACTATGGCTACACCTTC	CASSPDRATNYGYTF
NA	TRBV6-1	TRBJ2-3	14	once	TGTGCCAGCAGACTGTCGGGCCCCACAGATACGCAGTATTTT	CASRLSGPTDTQYF
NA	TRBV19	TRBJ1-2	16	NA	TGTGCCAGTAAAAGTCACCTAGGCCAACATTATTATGGCTACACCTTC	CASKSHLGQHYYGYTF
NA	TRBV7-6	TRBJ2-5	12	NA	TGTGCCAGCAGCCCGTACCAAGAGACCCAGTACTTC	CASSPYQETQYF
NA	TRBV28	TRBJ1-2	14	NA	TGTGCCAGCAGTTTGGACGGGGTTTCGTATGGCTACACCTTC	CASSLDGVSYGYTF
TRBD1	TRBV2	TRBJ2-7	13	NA	TGTGCCAGCCAAGGACAGGGAACCTACGAGCAGTACTTC	CASQGQGTYEQYF
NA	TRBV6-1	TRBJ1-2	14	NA	TGTGCCAGCAGTGAGAACAGGGTGAACTATGGCTACACCTTC	CASSENRVNYGYTF
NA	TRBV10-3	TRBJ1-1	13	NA	TGTGCCATCACTCAAGGGCCGAACACTGAAGCTTTCTTT	CAITQGPNTEAFF
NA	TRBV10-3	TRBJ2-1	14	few	TGTGCCATCAGTGAGTCGAGAGGGGGCAATGAGCAGTTCTTC	CAISESRGGNEQFF
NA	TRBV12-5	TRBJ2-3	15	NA	TGTGCTAGTGGTTTGGAGGCGGGGCGCACAGATACGCAGTATTTT	CASGLEAGRTDTQYF
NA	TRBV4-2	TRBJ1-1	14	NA	TGTGCCAGCAGCTTACTAGGGGGGGGAACTGAAGCTTTCTTT	CASSLLGGGTEAFF
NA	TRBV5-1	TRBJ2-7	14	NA	TGCGCCAGCAGCTTGGAGGCGAACTCCTACGAGCAGTACTTC	CASSLEANSYEQYF
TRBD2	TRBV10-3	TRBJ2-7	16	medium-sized	TGTGCCATCAGTGAAGGGCGGGAGGGCCCTCTTTACGAGCAGTACTTC	CAISEGREGPLYEQYF
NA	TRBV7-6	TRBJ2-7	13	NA	TGTGCCAGCAGCTTACAGGGCAACTACGAGCAGTACTTC	CASSLQGNYEQYF
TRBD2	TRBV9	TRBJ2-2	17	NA	TGTGCCAGCAGCCCCACTAGCGGGAGGGCCTTAACCGGGGAGCTGTTTTTT	CASSPTSGRALTGELFF
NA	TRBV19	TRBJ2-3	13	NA	TGTGCCAGTAGTATAACTGTATCAGATACGCAGTATTTT	CASSITVSDTQYF
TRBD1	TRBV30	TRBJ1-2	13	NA	TGTGCCTGGAGTTTCAAGGGGGCTTATGGCTACACCTTC	CAWSFKGAYGYTF
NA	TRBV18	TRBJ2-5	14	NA	TGTGCCAGCTCACCAGCGCCTGAGGGAGAGACCCAGTACTTC	CASSPAPEGETQYF
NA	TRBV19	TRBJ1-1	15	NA	TGTGCCAGTAGATCAGGGGCGGGTGTTTACACTGAAGCTTTCTTT	CASRSGAGVYTEAFF
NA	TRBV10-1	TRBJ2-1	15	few	TGCGCCAGCAGTGAGTCGAATAGGCAGGGCGATGAGCAGTTCTTC	CASSESNRQGDEQFF
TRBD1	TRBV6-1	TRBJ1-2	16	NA	TGTGCCAGCAGTGAAAGTGTGACAGGGGCTAACTATGGCTACACCTTC	CASSESVTGANYGYTF
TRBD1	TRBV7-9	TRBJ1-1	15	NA	TGTGCCAGCAGCTACCGGGACAGCCTGAACACTGAAGCTTTCTTT	CASSYRDSLNTEAFF
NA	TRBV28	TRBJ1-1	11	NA	TGTGCCAGCTCGGGGGGGGCTGAAGCTTTCTTT	CASSGGAEAFF
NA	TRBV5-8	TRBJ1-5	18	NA	TGTGCCAGCAGCTTGTTCCTACAGGGAAGTAATTTCAATCAGCCCCAGCATTTT	CASSLFLQGSNFNQPQHF
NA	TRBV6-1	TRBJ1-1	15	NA	TGTGCCAGCAGTCTGCGACACCCACCGAACACTGAAGCTTTCTTT	CASSLRHPPNTEAFF
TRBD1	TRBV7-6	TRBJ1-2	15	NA	TGTGCCAGCAGCCCACAGGGGGCGGACCCCTATGGCTACACCTTC	CASSPQGADPYGYTF
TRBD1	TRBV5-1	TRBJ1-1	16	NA	TGCGCCAGCAGCTCCCTGACCGGACAGGGGAACACTGAAGCTTTCTTT	CASSSLTGQGNTEAFF
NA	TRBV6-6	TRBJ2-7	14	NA	TGTGCCAGCAGGCAGCGGACCGCGCCCTACGAGCAGTACTTC	CASRQRTAPYEQYF
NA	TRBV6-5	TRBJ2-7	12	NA	TGTGCCAGCAGCTCCGTCTCCTACGAGCAGTACTTC	CASSSVSYEQYF
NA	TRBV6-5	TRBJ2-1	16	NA	TGTGCCAGCAGTTACTCACGTCCGGGAAAGGGCAATGAGCAGTTCTTC	CASSYSRPGKGNEQFF
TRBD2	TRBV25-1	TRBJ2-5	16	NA	TGTGCCAGCAGTGGAAAAGCGGGGGGGTCTCAAGAGACCCAGTACTTC	CASSGKAGGSQETQYF
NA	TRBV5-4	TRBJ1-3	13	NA	TGTGCCAGCAGCCAATTAATCAGGAACACCATATATTTT	CASSQLIRNTIYF
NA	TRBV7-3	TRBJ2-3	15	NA	TGTGCCAGCAGCCCGCGGGGGCTCGGCACAGATACGCAGTATTTT	CASSPRGLGTDTQYF
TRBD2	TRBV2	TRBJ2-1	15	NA	TGTGCCAGCAGTGAAGTTCGCGGGAGAGATAATGAGCAGTTCTTC	CASSEVRGRDNEQFF
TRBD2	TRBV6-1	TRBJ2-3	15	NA	TGTGCCAGCAGGACCCTAGCGGGAGGGACGGATACGCAGTATTTT	CASRTLAGGTDTQYF
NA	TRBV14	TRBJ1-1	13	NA	TGTGCCAGCTCCGTCGGGGGGAACACTGAAGCTTTCTTT	CASSVGGNTEAFF
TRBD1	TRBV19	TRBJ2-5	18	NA	TGTGCCAGTAGTATTTTCCCCCCGAGGTCAGGGGGCGCGGAGACCCAGTACTTC	CASSIFPPRSGGAETQYF
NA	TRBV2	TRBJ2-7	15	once	TGTGCCAGCAGTCCCGGGGAGGCAGTCCCCCACGAGCAGTACTTC	CASSPGEAVPHEQYF
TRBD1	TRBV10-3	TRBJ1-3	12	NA	TGTGCCATCAGCCAGGGGGGGGACACCATATATTTT	CAISQGGDTIYF